This TCR beta chain is drawn from a study of cytomegalovirus exposure and HLA in healthy donors. Overall study findings and caveats: A list of 164 TCR beta chains associated with cytomegalovirus was given. Reportedly, cytomegalovirus status was diagnosed with high sensitivity and specificity. Testing in vitro showed a few CMV-associated chains specific for CMV antigens. The majority of TCR sequences were rare, yet some public TCRs appeared in many donors.

The V gene's germline CDR1 is ENHRY and CDR2 SYGVKD. Trimming took off 5 bases at V and 0 bases at J, with 10 bases between the two ends. The CDR3 extends over 14 amino acids. Comment on this clone: Its antigen is not known.

Using immunoSEQ multiplex PCR, the repertoire was profiled, and TCRdb retains in-frame clones only, with some absent. In the table there are about 300,000 clones, approximately 88% of which are singletons. Sequencing used PBMCs. V gene TRBV10-3 combines with J gene TRBJ1-1, with a possible D match to TRBD1 (5 bases). The sequence was obtained from a woman aged 18-35 years in good health and CMV-seronegative. The CDR3 region is CAISSAGVNTEAFF. CDR3 bases: TGTGCCATCAGTTCGGCGGGGGTGAACACTGAAGCTTTCTTT.